This T cell receptor (beta chain) was profiled in a study of T cell responses to AZD1222 COVID-19 vaccine. V lost 5 bases to trimming and J lost 4 bases; unmatched junction nucleotides: 4. The CDR3 sequence is 14 residues long. Germline CDR1 is MNHEY and CDR2 is SVGAGI. Notes on the study in general: Nearly half of spike-specific TCRs reportedly target variant regions that are unmutated in the B.1.351 and B.1.1.7 variants.

The analysis combined second doses at about 4 or about 12 weeks. Turning to this clone: Its matching antigen is unknown.

Assay used: immunoSEQ multiplex PCR; TCRdb lists only in-frame clones, some missing. The repertoire consists of 120,000 to 150,000 clones, with approximately 91% occurring once and the leading ten covering around 1.8%. The sequenced sample was peripheral blood, obtained 28 days after the second AZD1222 dose. The TCR was taken from an adult who received the AZD1222 COVID-19 vaccine. The chain links TRBV6-5 to TRBJ1-4, with 7 positions matching TRBD1. CDR3 protein: CASSRTGVNEKLFF. The DNA for the CDR3 is TGTGCCAGCAGTAGGACAGGCGTTAATGAAAAACTGTTTTTT.